Given below is one TCR beta chain in context. Unmatched junction bases numbered 7, after V lost 5 bases and J lost 8 bases. Germline-derived CDR1 and CDR2 are SQVTM and ANQGSEA. The CDR3 loop spans 12 amino acids. TCR alpha and beta CDR3 regions were amplified from RNA using iRepertoire nested multiplex PCR. MiXCR was run by TCRdb on the multiplex PCR reads, yielding one entry per CDR3 protein. The table shows some 110,000 distinct CDR3 sequences, with roughly 24% occurring only once. This record comes from a study of glioma-infiltrating T cells. Specimen: glioma tissue, nonneoplastic brain tissue, or PBMCs (not recorded which). The receptor was isolated from a human donor with low-grade glioma or glioblastoma, undergoing nonglioma brain surgery, or in good health (not recorded which). V gene TRBV29-1 combines with J gene TRBJ1-2; 8 bases agree with TRBD1. The CDR3 region is CSVSTGGGGYTF. The CDR3 DNA reads TGCAGCGTTTCAACAGGGGGTGGAGGCTACACCTTC.